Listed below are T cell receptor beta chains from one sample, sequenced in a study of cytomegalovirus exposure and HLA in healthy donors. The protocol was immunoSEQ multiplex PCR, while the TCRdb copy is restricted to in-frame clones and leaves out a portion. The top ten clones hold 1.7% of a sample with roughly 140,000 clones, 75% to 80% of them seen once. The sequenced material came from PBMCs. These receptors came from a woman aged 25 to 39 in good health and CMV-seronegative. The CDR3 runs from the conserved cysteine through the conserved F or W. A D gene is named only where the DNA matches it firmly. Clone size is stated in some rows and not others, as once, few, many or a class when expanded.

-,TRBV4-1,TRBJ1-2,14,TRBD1,CASSQVDRASGYTF
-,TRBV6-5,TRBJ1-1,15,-,CASSKLTGMNTEAFF
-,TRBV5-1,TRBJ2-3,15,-,CASSLPASTTDTQYF
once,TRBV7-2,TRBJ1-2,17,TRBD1,CASSLGDRTKTNYGYTF
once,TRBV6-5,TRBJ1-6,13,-,CASSRQERSPLHF
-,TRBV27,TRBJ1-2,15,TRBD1,CASSFSGQVGYGYTF
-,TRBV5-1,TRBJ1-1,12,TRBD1,CASSLEGALAFF
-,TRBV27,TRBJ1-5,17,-,CASSLWARQTENQPQHF
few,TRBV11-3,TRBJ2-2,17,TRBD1,CASSLEAGGWKTGELFF
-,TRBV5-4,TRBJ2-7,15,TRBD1,CASSLGGQGSYEQYF
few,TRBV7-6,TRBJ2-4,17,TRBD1,CASSHGTAPLAKNIQYF
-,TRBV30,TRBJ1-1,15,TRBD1,CAWRRDRGIVTEAFF
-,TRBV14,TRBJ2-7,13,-,CASSPRVGTEQYF
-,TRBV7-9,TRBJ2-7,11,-,CASSSYYEQYF
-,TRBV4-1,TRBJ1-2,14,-,CASSQEQEYYGYTF
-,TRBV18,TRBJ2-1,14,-,CASSRSLSYNEQFF
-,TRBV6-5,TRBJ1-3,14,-,CASRATGSGNTIYF
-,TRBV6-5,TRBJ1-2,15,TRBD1,CASSFDHRGNYGYTF
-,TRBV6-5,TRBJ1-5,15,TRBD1,CASRTTGVPNQPQHF
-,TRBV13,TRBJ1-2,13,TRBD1,CASSLGGTGGYTF
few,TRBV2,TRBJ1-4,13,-,CASSGRVGEKLFF
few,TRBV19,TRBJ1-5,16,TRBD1,CATAGQGMRSNQPQHF
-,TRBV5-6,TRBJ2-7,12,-,CASRPTGSGQYF
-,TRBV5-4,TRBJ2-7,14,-,CASSKEQGPYEQYF
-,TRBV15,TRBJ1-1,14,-,CATSRVLELAEAFF